The 27 T cell receptor beta chains in this list originate from one sample, sequenced in a study of shared clonotypes between healthy human individuals (dated by TCRdb to 2018 to 2020). CD8 naive samples were obtained by positive selection for CCR7 among CD45RO-negative cells, yielding a CD45RA+CCR7+ population from which TemRA cells were excluded. Libraries came from the immunoSEQ multiplex PCR assay. TCRdb carries this immuneACCESS record with in-frame sequences only. Its versions omit some clonotypes, under half of them owing to an unresolved V gene in the studies checked, with the rest unexplained. This sample comprises about 580,000 clones, 98% of them detected only once. Of the sample, approximately 0.33% falls within the top ten clones. Material: naive CD8+ T cells sorted from blood. The cell subset or site label of this sample denotes: CD45RA+CCR7+. These receptors all stem from a man younger than 40 in good health.

This chain uses TRBV27 with TRBJ1-3, with D hard to call. Deletions cut 5 bases from V and 0 bases from J, with 5 bases between. CDR1 and CDR2 (germline): MNHEY, SMNVEV (reference sequence). The CDR3 loop spans 13 amino acids. The CDR3 sequence: CASSPSSGNTIYF. Here the CDR3 DNA reads TGTGCCAGCAGTCCGAGCTCTGGAAACACCATATATTTT.

CDR3 region: CASMLSGDGEKLFF. CDR3 DNA: TGCGCCAGCATGTTATCAGGGGACGGTGAAAAACTGTTTTTT. The rearrangement joins TRBV10-1 to TRBJ1-4, with D perhaps matching TRBD1 (6 bases). V was trimmed by 7 bases and J by 7 bases, leaving 16 bases between them. Looked up from germline, CDR1 is WNHNN and CDR2 is SYGVQD (reference sequence). The CDR3 sequence is 14 residues long.

The V call is TRBV27, the J call TRBJ1-5; no clear D gene. CDR1 is MNHEY, CDR2 SMNVEV, per germline (reference sequence). V was shortened by 6 bases and J by 0 bases, with 6 bases between the two germline ends. CDR3 length: 13 residues. CDR3 nucleotides: TGTGCCAGCAGCGACTATAGCAATCAGCCCCAGCATTTT. It yields the protein CASSDYSNQPQHF.

This chain joins TRBV7-9 and TRBJ2-3, with no clear D. V was shortened by 7 bases and J by 4 bases, with 12 bases between the two germline ends. Germline CDR1 SEHNR, CDR2 FQNEAQ (reference sequence). The CDR3 has 13 residues. The CDR3 reads CASIGYRADTQYF. The CDR3 nucleotides are TGTGCCAGCATAGGGTATAGGGCAGATACGCAGTATTTT.

The rearrangement uses TRBV27 and TRBJ1-2, with 11 bases matching TRBD1. The CDR3 length is 16 residues. J was trimmed by 2 bases and V by 0 bases; bases with no gene match: 2. Germline CDR1 and CDR2: MNHEY and SMNVEV (reference sequence). The CDR3 is CASSLSRTGGNYGYTF. The CDR3 DNA sequence: TGTGCCAGCAGTTTATCACGGACAGGGGGCAACTATGGCTACACCTTC.

This chain joins TRBV11-2 and TRBJ1-4, with a possible D match to TRBD1 (5 bases). This CDR3 spans 16 amino acids. V lost 5 bases and J lost 8, with 21 bases in between. In germline, CDR1 is SGHAT, CDR2 FQNNGV. The CDR3 sequence: CASSDRNSGALEKLFF. DNA for the CDR3: TGTGCCAGCAGCGACCGGAACAGTGGGGCATTGGAAAAACTGTTTTTT. The entire variable domain, with the rest obtained from reference TRBV11-2 and TRBJ1-4, is as follows: EAGVAQSPRYKIIEKRQSVAFWCNPISGHATLYWYQQILGQGPKLLIQFQNNGVVDDSQLPKDRFSAERLKGVDSTLKIQPAKLEDSAVYLCASSDRNSGALEKLFFGSGTQLSVL.

This chain uses TRBV6-1 with TRBJ1-5; D might be TRBD1 (6 bases). This CDR3 has 15 amino acids. Trimming stripped 7 bases from V and 2 bases from J, with 15 bases between. From germline, CDR1 is MNHNS and CDR2 SASEGT. The DNA of the CDR3 is TGTGCCAGCATGACCGGTTCAGGGGGCAATCAGCCCCAGCATTTT. Translated: CASMTGSGGNQPQHF.

CDR3 DNA: TGCGCCAGCAGCCAAGGTTCGGGTCTCTACGAGCAGTACTTC. This gives the protein CASSQGSGLYEQYF. V and J are TRBV4-1 and TRBJ2-7; D is unclear. The CDR3 consists of 14 residues. Germline CDR1 MGHRA, CDR2 YSYEKL. Trimming stripped 1 base from V and 3 bases from J, with 10 bases between.

V and J are TRBV21-1 and TRBJ2-7; TRBD2 is the table's D call, not checked against the DNA. TRBV21-1 constitutes a pseudogene. CDR3 length equals 14 residues. The CDR3 DNA follows: TGTGCCAGCAGCAAACCCGAGCCTTCCTACGAGCAGTACTTC. Residues: CASSKPEPSYEQYF.

The V gene is TRBV28, the J gene TRBJ2-7, with TRBD1 matching 7 bases. This CDR3 is built from 14 residues. The V gene's germline CDR1 is MDHEN and CDR2 SYDVKM. V lost 4 bases to trimming and J lost 3 bases; unmatched junction nucleotides: 6. The chain's CDR3 is CASSYRDRDYEQYF. The CDR3 DNA reads TGTGCCAGCAGTTACCGGGACAGAGACTACGAGCAGTACTTC.

This chain uses TRBV11-2 with TRBJ2-2, with 8 bases fitting TRBD2. Trimming removed 7 bases from V and 4 bases from J; junction bases left unmatched: 8. This CDR3 has 15 residues. The germline gives CDR1 SGHAT, CDR2 FQNNGV. For the CDR3, the DNA is TGTGCCAGCATCTCTGGACTAGCCAGCACCGGGGAGCTGTTTTTT. Encoded protein: CASISGLASTGELFF.

J is TRBJ2-1 and V is TRBV10-2, with a tentative D call TRBD2 (5 bases). Germline V CDR1 and CDR2: WSHSY, SAAADI. CDR3 length equals 15 residues. Between the trimmed V and J ends, which lost 2 bases and 0 bases, there was a span of 8 bases. The CDR3 reads CASSERGYSYNEQFF. The CDR3 region has the DNA TGCGCCAGCAGTGAGCGCGGGTACTCCTACAATGAGCAGTTCTTC.

On this clone: Mismatch with germline at one junction end may stem from a read error. V gene TRBV25-1 combines with J gene TRBJ1-4; D possibly corresponds to TRBD1 (6 bases). Looked up from germline, CDR1 is MGHDK and CDR2 is SYGVNS. The CDR3 consists of 14 residues. CDR3 nucleotide sequence: TGTGCCAGCAATGAATATGGGGGCAGTGAAAAACTGTTTTTT. It specifies CASNEYGGSEKLFF. Full variable domain (remainder filled in from reference TRBV25-1 and TRBJ1-4): EADIYQTPRYLVIGTGKKITLECSQTMGHDKMYWYQQDPGMELHLIHYSYGVNSTEKGDLSSESTVSRIRTEHFPLTLESARPSHTSQYLCASNEYGGSEKLFFGSGTQLSVL.

This chain uses TRBV9 with TRBJ1-3; a weak D match, TRBD1 (5 bases). CDR1 SGDLS and CDR2 YYNGEE come from the germline V gene. There are 15 residues in the CDR3. Trimming took 2 bases from V and 5 from J, leaving 14 bases between them. The CDR3 coding sequence is TGTGCCAGCAGCGTGGATTCAGGGTTAAGAAACACCATATATTTT. Its translation: CASSVDSGLRNTIYF.

V is TRBV28 and J is TRBJ2-2; D not resolved. The V gene's germline CDR1 is MDHEN and CDR2 SYDVKM. The V end was cut by 5 bases, the J end by 7 bases, with 8 bases between. The CDR3 consists of 12 residues. This CDR3 reads CASSVYGGELFF. CDR3 nucleotide sequence: TGTGCCAGCAGTGTCTACGGCGGGGAGCTGTTTTTT.

The CDR3 sequence: CASSYSGTPGEQYF. CDR3 coding DNA: TGTGCCAGCAGTTACTCGGGCACCCCTGGCGAGCAGTACTTC. The rearrangement uses TRBV6-5 and TRBJ2-7; D not resolved. V was cut by 0 bases and J by 6 bases, with 12 bases left in between. CDR3 length: 14 residues. Germline values: CDR1 MNHEY, CDR2 SVGAGI.

In DNA form, the CDR3 reads TGTGCTAGTGGTCCCGGACACTACAATGAGCAGTTCTTC. Translation: CASGPGHYNEQFF. The V and J genes are TRBV12-5 and TRBJ2-1; a weak D match, TRBD1 (5 bases). Germline-derived CDR1 and CDR2 are LGHNT and FRNRAP. The CDR3 is 13 residues long. Deletions cut 5 bases from V and 3 bases from J, with 8 bases between. The full variable domain, with the rest looked up from reference TRBV12-5 and TRBJ2-1, is DARVTQTPRHKVTEMGQEVTMRCQPILGHNTVFWYRQTMMQGLELLAYFRNRAPLDDSGMPKDRFSAEMPDATLATLKIQPSEPRDSAVYFCASGPGHYNEQFFGPGTRLTVL.

The genes are TRBV23-1 and TRBJ2-1, with unresolved D. TRBV23-1 is noted as an ORF with a role that remains uncertain. This CDR3 has 14 amino acids. V lost 2 bases, J lost 5 bases, and 10 bases lay in between. CDR3 bases: TGCGCCAGCAGTCAAGTGCAGCGCCACAATGAGCAGTTCTTC. It encodes CASSQVQRHNEQFF.

This chain links TRBV7-9 with TRBJ2-3; D is unresolved. Germline V gene data show CDR1 as SEHNR and CDR2 as FQNEAQ (reference sequence). There are 17 residues in the CDR3. Trimming removed 5 bases from V and 4 bases from J, with 22 bases in between. In DNA form, the CDR3 reads TGTGCCAGCAGCCCTCGAAATGGAAGGTCAGGAGCAGATACGCAGTATTTT. It translates to CASSPRNGRSGADTQYF. The full variable domain, rest sourced from reference TRBV7-9 and TRBJ2-3, is DTGVSQNPRHKITKRGQNVTFRCDPISEHNRLYWYRQTLGQGPEFLTYFQNEAQLEKSRLLSDRFSAERPKGSFSTLEIQRTEQGDSAMYLCASSPRNGRSGADTQYFGPGTRLTVL.

The count of this clone is one. The same CDR3 arises from other DNA sequences in this sample as well. The chain is built from TRBV28 and TRBJ2-2; D gene unclear. Trimming removed 3 bases from V and 2 bases from J, with 4 bases in between. CDR3 length: 13 residues. Germline lookup yields CDR1 MDHEN and CDR2 SYDVKM. This chain's CDR3 is CASSFPNTGELFF. The CDR3 DNA sequence: TGTGCCAGCAGTTTTCCTAACACCGGGGAGCTGTTTTTT. Full variable domain (remainder filled in from reference TRBV28 and TRBJ2-2): DVKVTQSSRYLVKRTGEKVFLECVQDMDHENMFWYRQDPGLGLRLIYFSYDVKMKEKGDIPEGYSVSREKKERFSLILESASTNQTSMYLCASSFPNTGELFFGEGSRLTVL.

This clone was counted only a few times. The V and J genes are TRBV6-5 and TRBJ1-2, with D uncertain. Deletions cut 6 bases from V and 4 bases from J, with 9 bases between. This CDR3 region has 12 residues. Germline V lookup: CDR1 MNHEY, CDR2 SVGAGI. The CDR3 sequence is CASRDVGYGYTF. Written as DNA, the CDR3 is TGTGCCAGCAGGGATGTGGGCTATGGCTACACCTTC.

The gene calls are TRBV11-3 and TRBJ2-1; D is unresolved. Germline assignment: CDR1 SGHNT and CDR2 YENEEA. V lost 9 bases and J 2 bases, leaving 14 bases between the germline ends. CDR3 length: 14 residues. Here the CDR3 DNA reads TGTGCCAGGGGGTTTAATCGCGCCTACAATGAGCAGTTCTTC. Encoded protein: CARGFNRAYNEQFF.

This clone was recorded only once. The V gene is TRBV4-1, the J gene TRBJ1-2; D call uncertain. With 4 bases removed from V and 3 bases from J, the gap between germline ends came to 9 bases. The germline V gene encodes CDR1 MGHRA and CDR2 YSYEKL. There are 13 residues in the CDR3. CDR3 sequence: CASSPHPDYGYTF. The CDR3 DNA reads as TGCGCCAGCAGCCCCCACCCAGACTATGGCTACACCTTC.

This clone came up once. The V gene is TRBV5-4, the J gene TRBJ2-3, with 7 positions matching TRBD1. Germline trimming cut 6 bases from V and 1 base from J; bases unmatched to any gene: 5. This CDR3 has 14 amino acids. Germline loops: CDR1 SGHNT, CDR2 YYREEE (reference sequence). The CDR3 DNA reads TGTGCCAGCAACCCAGACAGGGGCACAGATACGCAGTATTTT. Its translation is CASNPDRGTDTQYF.

This sequence joins TRBV27 and TRBJ2-7; 8 nucleotides line up with TRBD1. The V segment lost 2 bases and the J segment 4 bases; nucleotides outside the gene matches: 4. The CDR3 is made up of 14 amino acids. Germline-derived CDR1 and CDR2 are MNHEY and SMNVEV (reference sequence). The CDR3 nucleotides read TGTGCCAGCAGTTTAGGCAGGGGGCAGTACGAGCAGTACTTC. Its protein is CASSLGRGQYEQYF.

The V and J genes are TRBV25-1 and TRBJ1-5; D not certain. The CDR3 is 12 residues long. The ends were cut back, 6 bases at V and 3 bases at J, with 6 bases in the middle. Looked up from germline, CDR1 is MGHDK and CDR2 is SYGVNS. CDR3: CASSWANQPQHF. The DNA for the CDR3 is TGTGCCAGCAGCTGGGCCAATCAGCCCCAGCATTTT.

This clone was detected a few times. The chain couples TRBV7-9 to TRBJ2-2; 12 nucleotides match TRBD2. The germline gives CDR1 SEHNR, CDR2 FQNEAQ (reference sequence). With 1 base clipped from V and 4 bases from J, the junction kept 10 bases outside the gene matches. There are 19 residues in the CDR3. The CDR3: CASSLELAGGLWSTGELFF. Written as DNA, the CDR3 is TGTGCCAGCAGCTTAGAACTAGCGGGAGGACTATGGAGCACCGGGGAGCTGTTTTTT.